The next 24 T cell receptor beta chains were all read from a single sample in a study of cytomegalovirus exposure and HLA in healthy donors. Both 60 Vbeta primers and 13 Jbeta primers went into the PCR. Profiled with immunoSEQ multiplex PCR; TCRdb holds only in-frame clones, not every one. The table includes roughly 56,000 clones, around 82% detected once. The sample was PBMCs. These receptors came from a boy younger than 18 in good health and CMV-seropositive.

This clone was recorded a few times. CDR3 loop: CASSLGDRVGYGYTF. CDR3 sequence (DNA): TGTGCCAGCAGCTTAGGAGACAGGGTCGGCTATGGCTACACCTTC. This chain uses TRBV7-9 with TRBJ1-2; TRBD1 matches at 7 bases. J lost 4 bases, V lost 1 base, and 6 bases had no gene match. The germline gives CDR1 SEHNR, CDR2 FQNEAQ (reference sequence). This CDR3 contains 15 residues.

The sample holds a few counts of this clone. The V and J genes are TRBV2 and TRBJ2-7, with a tentative D call TRBD1 (6 bases). Trimming shortened V by 3 bases and J by 2 bases, and 8 bases separated the two germline ends. CDR1 is SNHLY, CDR2 FYNNEI, per germline. CDR3 length: 13 amino acids. The DNA of the CDR3 is TGTGCCAGCAGTGAGGCAGGGGCCTACGAGCAGTACTTC. Protein product: CASSEAGAYEQYF.

This sequence joins TRBV5-1 and TRBJ2-1; D call uncertain. The CDR3 loop spans 15 amino acids. Germline V gives CDR1 SGHRS, CDR2 YFSETQ. Deletions cut 0 bases from V and 1 base from J, with 8 bases between. CDR3 in amino acids: CASSLDSVSYNEQFF. DNA of the CDR3: TGCGCCAGCAGCTTGGACTCGGTTTCCTACAATGAGCAGTTCTTC.

V and J are TRBV11-3 and TRBJ1-1; 10 bases map to TRBD1. The CDR3 length is 17 residues. Germline values: CDR1 SGHNT, CDR2 YENEEA. The J segment lost 4 bases and the V segment lost 8 bases, leaving 16 bases of the junction unmatched. The CDR3 spells CASRLGTGAHRGTEAFF. CDR3 DNA: TGTGCCAGCCGGCTAGGGACAGGGGCACACCGGGGCACTGAAGCTTTCTTT. The full variable domain, completed using reference TRBV11-3 and TRBJ1-1, is EAGVVQSPRYKIIEKKQPVAFWCNPISGHNTLYWYLQNLGQGPELLIRYENEEAVDDSQLPKDRFSAERLKGVDSTLKIQPAELGDSAVYLCASRLGTGAHRGTEAFFGQGTRLTVV.

The V call is TRBV5-1, the J call TRBJ1-2, with a weak D call TRBD1 (6 bases). V lost 0 bases, J lost 4 bases, and 13 bases lay in between. Germline CDR1 reads SGHRS; CDR2 reads YFSETQ. The CDR3 runs to 15 residues. CDR3 DNA sequence: TGCGCCAGCAGCTTGGACGGGGGGCAGGGCTATGGCTACACCTTC. Translated: CASSLDGGQGYGYTF.

This clone was counted only a few times. This chain uses TRBV5-1 with TRBJ2-5; TRBD2 matches 8 bases. V trimming: 3 bases; J trimming: 3 bases; junction bases outside the gene matches: 13. The CDR3 has 17 amino acids. Germline V gene sequence: CDR1 SGHRS, CDR2 YFSETQ. The CDR3 is CASSWELGLVIEETQYF. The CDR3 DNA sequence: TGCGCCAGCAGCTGGGAGTTGGGACTAGTGATCGAAGAGACCCAGTACTTC. Using reference TRBV5-1 and TRBJ2-5 for the parts outside the CDR3, the full variable domain is KAGVTQTPRYLIKTRGQQVTLSCSPISGHRSVSWYQQTPGQGLQFLFEYFSETQRNKGNFPGRFSGRQFSNSRSEMNVSTLELGDSALYLCASSWELGLVIEETQYFGPGTRLLVL.

The V and J genes are TRBV4-1 and TRBJ1-3; the D is unclear. The V gene lost 1 base and the J gene lost 0 bases, with 13 bases spanning the gap. Germline CDR1 MGHRA, CDR2 YSYEKL. This CDR3 contains 17 residues. CDR3: CASSQGRWYVSGNTIYF. The CDR3 bases are TGCGCCAGCAGCCAAGGCAGATGGTATGTCTCTGGAAACACCATATATTTT.

The genes are TRBV19 and TRBJ2-5, with 8 bases identical to TRBD2. The junction had 6 bases not matched to a gene; V was cut back by 9 bases and J by 6 bases. Germline V gives CDR1 LNHDA, CDR2 SQIVND (reference sequence). The CDR3 runs 12 residues. CDR3 in amino acids: CASGGAAKTQYF. CDR3 DNA sequence: TGTGCCAGCGGGGGGGCGGCGAAGACCCAGTACTTC.

V and J are TRBV15 and TRBJ2-7, with D tentatively TRBD1 (5 bases). Germline values: CDR1 LNHNV, CDR2 YYDKDF (reference sequence). V was cut by 7 bases and J by 5 bases, with 18 bases left in between. The CDR3 contains 14 residues. The CDR3 coding sequence is TGTGCCACCACCGGGTCCATGGGGCTACACGAGCAGTACTTC. Translated, it gives CATTGSMGLHEQYF.

The V gene is TRBV7-8, the J gene TRBJ1-1; TRBD1 agrees at 10 bases. The CDR3 extends over 14 amino acids. The J segment lost 7 bases and the V segment lost 4 bases, leaving 6 bases of the junction unmatched. Germline loops: CDR1 SGHVS, CDR2 FQNEAQ. The CDR3 spells CASSSWTGGVEAFF. The CDR3 nucleotides are TGTGCCAGCAGCTCCTGGACAGGGGGAGTTGAAGCTTTCTTT.

The chain links TRBV7-2 to TRBJ2-7; 7 nucleotides line up with TRBD1. J gave up 5 bases and V 1 base, and 5 bases lay outside the gene matches. The CDR3 runs to 14 residues. Germline CDR1 is SGHTA and CDR2 is FQGNSA. The CDR3 loop reads CASSLEGQIDEQYF. CDR3 sequence (DNA): TGTGCCAGCAGCTTAGAGGGACAGATCGACGAGCAGTACTTC.

This clone was counted once. The chain employs TRBV28 and TRBJ1-4; TRBD1 matches 7 bases. Germline V gene lookup returns CDR1 MDHEN and CDR2 SYDVKM. This CDR3 contains 17 residues. Trimming cost V 5 bases and J 5 bases; bases outside gene matches: 14. CDR3 in DNA: TGTGCCAGCAGTCCCCAGTACACCACAGGGGTAAATGAAAAACTGTTTTTT. This codes for CASSPQYTTGVNEKLFF.

The V and J genes are TRBV14 and TRBJ2-6; D not certain. The CDR3 runs to 17 residues. V was pared by 2 bases and J by 0 bases, with 11 bases between. Germline-derived CDR1 and CDR2 are SGHDN and FVKESK. CDR3 nucleotide sequence: TGTGCCAGCAGCCAAAGTACTGCCGGCTCTGGGGCCAACGTCCTGACTTTC. Amino acids: CASSQSTAGSGANVLTF. Complete variable domain (other parts from reference TRBV14 and TRBJ2-6): EAGVTQFPSHSVIEKGQTVTLRCDPISGHDNLYWYRRVMGKEIKFLLHFVKESKQDESGMPNNRFLAERTGGTYSTLKVQPAELEDSGVYFCASSQSTAGSGANVLTFGAGSRLTVL.

The chain couples TRBV15 to TRBJ1-1; no reliable D call. The V end was cut by 0 bases, the J end by 0 bases, with 5 bases between. The CDR3 spans 14 residues. Germline assignment: CDR1 LNHNV and CDR2 YYDKDF (reference sequence). In nucleotides, the CDR3 is TGTGCCACCAGCAGAGACAGAATGAACACTGAAGCTTTCTTT. This codes for CATSRDRMNTEAFF.

The chain uses TRBV7-2 and TRBJ2-3, with a weak D call TRBD1 (5 bases). This CDR3 is 13 amino acids long. Trimming took 3 bases from V and 4 from J, leaving 8 bases between them. Germline V lookup: CDR1 SGHTA, CDR2 FQGNSA. The CDR3 loop is CASSLGPPDTQYF. CDR3 nucleotides: TGTGCCAGCAGCTTGGGGCCGCCAGATACGCAGTATTTT.

V usage is TRBV5-6 and J usage is TRBJ1-1, with D possibly being TRBD1 (5 bases). CDR1 is SGHDT, CDR2 YYEEEE, per germline. V was clipped by 2 bases and J by 3 bases, with 17 bases between them. CDR3 length: 16 amino acids. CDR3 amino acids: CASSFGGWDGDTEAFF. The CDR3 nucleotides read TGTGCCAGCAGCTTTGGGGGGTGGGACGGTGACACTGAAGCTTTCTTT. Variable domain in full (rest from reference TRBV5-6 and TRBJ1-1): DAGVTQSPTHLIKTRGQQVTLRCSPKSGHDTVSWYQQALGQGPQFIFQYYEEEERQRGNFPDRFSGHQFPNYSSELNVNALLLGDSALYLCASSFGGWDGDTEAFFGQGTRLTVV.

As concerns this clone: One end of the junction fails to match germline, which may point to a read error. The chain joins TRBV20-1 to TRBJ2-3, with a tentative D call TRBD2 (5 bases). This CDR3 spans 11 amino acids. Germline V gene data show CDR1 as DFQATT and CDR2 as SNEGSKA (reference sequence). The CDR3 DNA reads as TGCAGTGCTAGGCATGGCGTATTAGCGCATTTT. Its translation is CSARHGVLAHF.

For the CDR3, the DNA is TGTGCCAGCAGTGTGAGTGGTCCTACCTTCTATGGCTACACCTTC. Amino acids: CASSVSGPTFYGYTF. The genes are TRBV6-1 and TRBJ1-2, with D unclear. The CDR3 loop spans 15 amino acids. V lost 4 bases and J 4 bases, leaving 16 bases between the germline ends. Germline V gene sequence: CDR1 MNHNS, CDR2 SASEGT.

The gene calls are TRBV25-1 and TRBJ1-1; TRBD1 is a possible D gene (6 bases). The CDR3 has 15 amino acids. V was pared by 3 bases and J by 4 bases, with 15 bases between. Germline V gene sequence: CDR1 MGHDK, CDR2 SYGVNS. The CDR3 here is CASSEGHRGTTEAFF. In nucleotides, the CDR3 is TGTGCCAGCAGTGAGGGACATAGGGGTACCACTGAAGCTTTCTTT.

This clone is a singleton in its sample. This chain connects TRBV12-5 to TRBJ1-1, with unresolved D. The CDR3 extends over 14 amino acids. Germline loops: CDR1 LGHNT, CDR2 FRNRAP. V was trimmed by 6 bases and J by 1 base, leaving 12 bases between them. The DNA of the CDR3 is TGTGCTAGTGGGGTTCCCGGTGAGAACACTGAAGCTTTCTTT. It yields the protein CASGVPGENTEAFF.

The chain has TRBV7-9 and TRBJ1-1; 8 bases align to TRBD1. Trimming took 5 bases from V and 2 from J; bases not matched to a gene: 10. The CDR3 has 16 amino acids. Germline V lookup: CDR1 SEHNR, CDR2 FQNEAQ (reference sequence). The CDR3 region has the DNA TGTGCCAGCAGCCCTCCCACCCAGGGGGCCAACACTGAAGCTTTCTTT. This sequence encodes CASSPPTQGANTEAFF.

This chain uses TRBV5-4 with TRBJ1-2; 10 nucleotides match TRBD1. Trimming cost V 2 bases and J 6 bases; bases outside gene matches: 7. The CDR3 has 15 amino acids. Germline loops: CDR1 SGHNT, CDR2 YYREEE (reference sequence). CDR3 sequence (DNA): TGTGCCAGCAGCTTCCGACAGGGGGCGCAGGATGGCTACACCTTC. This gives the protein CASSFRQGAQDGYTF.

Here the CDR3 reads CASNPGQGPSYEQYF. CDR3 DNA sequence: TGCGCCAGCAACCCGGGACAGGGCCCTTCCTACGAGCAGTACTTC. The chain is built from TRBV10-1 and TRBJ2-7; 9 bases match TRBD1. Germline CDR1 WNHNN, CDR2 SYGVQD (reference sequence). Trimming removed 7 bases from V and 1 base from J; junction bases left unmatched: 8. CDR3 length: 15 residues.

This clone was seen a handful of times. The chain recombines TRBV6-6 with TRBJ2-7; perhaps TRBD2 as D (6 bases). Trimming left V 4 bases short and J 2 bases short, with 12 bases between. Germline lookup yields CDR1 MNHNY and CDR2 SVGAGI (reference sequence). The CDR3 has 14 residues. The chain's CDR3 is CASSSLTGAYEQYF. CDR3 bases: TGTGCCAGCAGTTCCCTAACGGGGGCCTACGAGCAGTACTTC.